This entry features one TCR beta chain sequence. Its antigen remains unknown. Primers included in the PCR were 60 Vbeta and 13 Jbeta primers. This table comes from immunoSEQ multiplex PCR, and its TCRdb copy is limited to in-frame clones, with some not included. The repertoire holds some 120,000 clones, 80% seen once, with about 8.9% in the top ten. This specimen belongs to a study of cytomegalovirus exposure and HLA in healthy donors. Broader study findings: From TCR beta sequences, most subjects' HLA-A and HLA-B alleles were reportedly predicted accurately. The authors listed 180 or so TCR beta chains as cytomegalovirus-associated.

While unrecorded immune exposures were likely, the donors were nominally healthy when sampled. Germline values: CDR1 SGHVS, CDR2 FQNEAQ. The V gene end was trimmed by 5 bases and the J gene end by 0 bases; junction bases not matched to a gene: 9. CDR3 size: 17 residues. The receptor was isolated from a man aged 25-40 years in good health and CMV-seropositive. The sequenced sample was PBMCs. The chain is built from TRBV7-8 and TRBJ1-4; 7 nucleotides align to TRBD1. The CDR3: CASSAQNRGPTNEKLFF. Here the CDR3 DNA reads TGTGCCAGCAGCGCACAAAACAGGGGACCAACTAATGAAAAACTGTTTTTT. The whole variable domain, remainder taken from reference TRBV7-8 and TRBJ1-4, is GAGVSQSPRYKVAKRGQDVALRCDPISGHVSLFWYQQALGQGPEFLTYFQNEAQLDKSGLPSDRFFAERPEGSVSTLKIQRTQQEDSAVYLCASSAQNRGPTNEKLFFGSGTQLSVL.